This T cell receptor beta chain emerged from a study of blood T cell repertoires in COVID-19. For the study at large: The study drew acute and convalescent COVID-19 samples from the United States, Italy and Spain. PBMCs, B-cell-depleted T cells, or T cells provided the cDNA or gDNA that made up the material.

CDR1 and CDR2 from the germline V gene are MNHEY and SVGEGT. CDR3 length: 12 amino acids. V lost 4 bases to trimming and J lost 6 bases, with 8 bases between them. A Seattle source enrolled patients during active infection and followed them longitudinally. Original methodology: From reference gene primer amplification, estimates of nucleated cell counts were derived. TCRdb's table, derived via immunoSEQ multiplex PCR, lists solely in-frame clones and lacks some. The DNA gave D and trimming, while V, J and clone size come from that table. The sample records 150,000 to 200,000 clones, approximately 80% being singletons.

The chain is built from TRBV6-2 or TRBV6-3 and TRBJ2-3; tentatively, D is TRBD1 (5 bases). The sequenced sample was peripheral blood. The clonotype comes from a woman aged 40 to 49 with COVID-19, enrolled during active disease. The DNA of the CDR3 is TGTGCCAGCAGTTGGGGCAGGGATACGCAGTATTTT. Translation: CASSWGRDTQYF.